A single sample gave rise to the 21 T cell receptor beta chains below, sequenced in a study of blood T cells in healthy people across ages. Through a sample-barcoded 5' primer and a J-beta primer mix, a second PCR was run for roughly 6 to 12 cycles. TCRdb re-derived calls from the 5' RACE reads in MiXCR, one entry per CDR3 protein. The sample holds about 840,000 distinct CDR3 sequences, 25% to 35% seen once. This sample also appeared in a second study, on T cells of mothers and their children.

Sequenced: blood. These receptors were obtained from a woman between 40 and 50 years old in good health.

The genes are TRBV7-2 and TRBJ1-4, with 7 bases lining up with TRBD1. Per the germline V gene, CDR1 is SGHTA and CDR2 is FQGNSA. The CDR3 has 20 residues. J was trimmed by 0 bases and V by 5 bases; bases with no gene match: 18. Written as DNA, the CDR3 is TGTGCCAGCAGCAAAAGCCCGCCCACAGGGGCCTGGTCAACTAATGAAAAACTGTTTTTT. This gives the protein CASSKSPPTGAWSTNEKLFF.

The rearrangement uses TRBV20-1 and TRBJ2-5; perhaps TRBD2 as D (6 bases). V was clipped by 7 bases and J by 2 bases, with 20 bases between them. The CDR3 is made up of 15 amino acids. The germline V gene encodes CDR1 DFQATT and CDR2 SNEGSKA (reference sequence). DNA of the CDR3: TGCAGTGTGGTCTGGATGACTAGGGCGCAAGAGACCCAGTACTTC. Its protein product is CSVVWMTRAQETQYF.

This clonotype has a count of ten or more. The V and J genes are TRBV28 and TRBJ2-7, with unresolved D. This CDR3 is built from 15 residues. V lost 5 bases to trimming and J lost 1 base, with 15 bases between them. Germline V lookup: CDR1 MDHEN, CDR2 SYDVKM. CDR3 sequence reads: CASSRTRARSYEQYF. The CDR3 region has the DNA TGTGCCAGCAGTCGCACAAGAGCGAGGTCCTACGAGCAGTACTTC. The whole variable domain, filled in from reference TRBV28 and TRBJ2-7, reads DVKVTQSSRYLVKRTGEKVFLECVQDMDHENMFWYRQDPGLGLRLIYFSYDVKMKEKGDIPEGYSVSREKKERFSLILESASTNQTSMYLCASSRTRARSYEQYFGPGTRLTVT.

The rearrangement joins TRBV5-1 to TRBJ2-4; no clear D. CDR1 is SGHRS, CDR2 YFSETQ, per germline. The CDR3 is 12 amino acids. The V end lost 5 bases, the J end lost 8 bases, and 11 bases lay between the germline ends. CDR3 residues: CASSLTMDIQYF. CDR3 sequence (DNA): TGCGCCAGCAGTCTGACCATGGACATTCAGTACTTC. Together with reference TRBV5-1 and TRBJ2-4, the CDR3 gives the full variable domain: KAGVTQTPRYLIKTRGQQVTLSCSPISGHRSVSWYQQTPGQGLQFLFEYFSETQRNKGNFPGRFSGRQFSNSRSEMNVSTLELGDSALYLCASSLTMDIQYFGAGTRLSVL.

This clonotype was seen many times. This may arise from a read error, as a much more abundant clone is one base away. The V call is TRBV30, the J call TRBJ1-6; 11 bases align to TRBD1. Germline lookup yields CDR1 GTSNPN and CDR2 SVGIG (reference sequence). CDR3 length: 16 amino acids. The CDR3 bases are TGTGCCTGGAGCGTTACCGGGACAGGGGGTAATTCACCCCGCCACTTT. Its protein is CAWSVTGTGGNSPRHF.

V usage is TRBV28 and J usage is TRBJ2-1, with D maybe TRBD1 (6 bases). V was trimmed by 1 base and J by 2 bases, leaving 21 bases between them. This CDR3 region has 19 residues. Germline V gene lookup returns CDR1 MDHEN and CDR2 SYDVKM. The CDR3 protein is CASSLLLVGEQGTYNEQFF. Written as DNA, the CDR3 is TGTGCCAGCAGTTTATTACTGGTCGGGGAGCAGGGGACCTACAATGAGCAGTTCTTC.

The chain carries TRBV6-5 and TRBJ1-2; no clear D gene. V shed 0 bases and J shed 7 bases, with 9 bases lying between them. This CDR3 has 13 amino acids. Germline CDR1 MNHEY, CDR2 SVGAGI. The CDR3 DNA reads as TGTGCCAGCAGTTACTCGACCGGGCTTGGCTACACCTTC. Its protein is CASSYSTGLGYTF.

This chain connects TRBV19 to TRBJ2-3; 9 bases are a match to TRBD1. CDR1 is LNHDA and CDR2 is SQIVND in the germline V gene (reference sequence). After removal of 6 bases from V and 5 bases from J, the junction contained 12 bases not matched to a gene. This CDR3 has 16 residues. The CDR3 region is CASRTGPGQGEDTQYF. In DNA form, the CDR3 reads TGTGCCAGTAGGACGGGACCGGGACAGGGAGAAGATACGCAGTATTTT.

This chain uses TRBV15 with TRBJ1-4; 11 bases map to TRBD1. CDR1 is LNHNV, CDR2 YYDKDF, per germline (reference sequence). V was pared by 3 bases and J by 8 bases, with 11 bases of the junction left unmatched. The CDR3 sequence is 17 residues long. This CDR3 reads CATSRTRPGQGGEKLFF. Written as DNA, the CDR3 is TGTGCCACCAGCAGGACCAGGCCGGGACAGGGGGGCGAAAAACTGTTTTTT.

This clonotype has a count of ten or more. The J gene is TRBJ2-7, the V gene TRBV7-2, with D tentatively TRBD1 (5 bases). CDR1 is SGHTA and CDR2 is FQGNSA in the germline V gene. The CDR3 sequence is 14 residues long. V lost 1 base and J lost 0, with 7 bases in between. CDR3 nucleotide sequence: TGTGCCAGCAGCTTAGAACAGGCCTCCTACGAGCAGTACTTC. This sequence encodes CASSLEQASYEQYF.

The V gene is TRBV7-3, the J gene TRBJ2-7, with TRBD2 matching over 8 bases. V lost 5 bases and J lost 7; bases outside the gene matches: 13. Germline lookup yields CDR1 SGHTA and CDR2 FQGTGA. The CDR3 loop spans 15 amino acids. DNA for the CDR3: TGTGCCAGCAGCCCTCAGGGACTAGTTAGGAATGAGCAGTACTTC. This encodes CASSPQGLVRNEQYF.

This clonotype was counted many times. The chain uses TRBV4-3 and TRBJ1-2; D is uncertain. Trimming took 0 bases from V and 3 from J, leaving 5 bases between them. CDR1 is LGHNA and CDR2 is YSLEER in the germline V gene. This CDR3 spans 13 amino acids. This CDR3 is CASSQDGDYGYTF. The CDR3, as DNA: TGCGCCAGCAGCCAAGACGGGGACTATGGCTACACCTTC.

The chain carries TRBV7-9 and TRBJ1-1; D is undetermined. This CDR3 spans 14 amino acids. Trimming cost V 1 base and J 7 bases, with 13 bases left between them. Germline V gene sequence: CDR1 SEHNR, CDR2 FQNEAQ (reference sequence). Here the CDR3 DNA reads TGTGCCAGCAGCTTAGTCGGGGTACCAGGTGAAGCTTTCTTT. Translated, it gives CASSLVGVPGEAFF. Using reference TRBV7-9 and TRBJ1-1 for the parts outside the CDR3, the full variable domain is DTGVSQNPRHKITKRGQNVTFRCDPISEHNRLYWYRQTLGQGPEFLTYFQNEAQLEKSRLLSDRFSAERPKGSFSTLEIQRTEQGDSAMYLCASSLVGVPGEAFFGQGTRLTVV.

The rearrangement uses TRBV12-3 or TRBV12-4 and TRBJ2-7; no clear D. The V end lost 2 bases, the J end lost 2 bases, and 7 bases lay between the germline ends. This CDR3 comprises 13 residues. The CDR3 DNA is TGTGCCAGCAGTTTAAACTGGGCCTACGAGCAGTACTTC. Encoded protein: CASSLNWAYEQYF.

This clonotype was seen more than once but under ten times. J is TRBJ1-1 and V is TRBV20-1, with TRBD1 identical over 9 bases. The CDR3 has 13 residues. Germline trimming cut 4 bases from V and 1 base from J; bases unmatched to any gene: 1. Germline CDR1 reads DFQATT; CDR2 reads SNEGSKA (reference sequence). Here the CDR3 reads CSAIQGANTEAFF. DNA of the CDR3: TGCAGTGCTATACAGGGGGCGAACACTGAAGCTTTCTTT.

This chain joins TRBV28 and TRBJ1-2; 8 bases map to TRBD1. This CDR3 comprises 15 residues. Trimming removed 2 bases from V and 4 bases from J; junction bases left unmatched: 6. CDR1 and CDR2 from the germline V gene are MDHEN and SYDVKM. The CDR3 sequence is CASSLPDRAVYGYTF. The CDR3 DNA sequence: TGTGCCAGCAGTTTACCGGACAGGGCGGTCTATGGCTACACCTTC.

This clonotype was observed a few times. The CDR3 is CSATGGAGQPQHF. The CDR3 region has the DNA TGCAGTGCTACAGGGGGCGCAGGTCAGCCCCAGCATTTT. The chain uses TRBV20-1 and TRBJ1-5, with 8 bases identical to TRBD1. Trimming at V came to 4 bases and at J to 6 bases, leaving 5 bases not matched to a gene. Germline V gene sequence: CDR1 DFQATT, CDR2 SNEGSKA (reference sequence). The CDR3 length is 13 residues.

This clonotype was counted only a few times. V gene TRBV7-6 combines with J gene TRBJ2-5; no clear D gene. V dropped 2 bases and J dropped 1 base, with 8 bases sitting between them. Germline V gene data show CDR1 as SGHVS and CDR2 as FNYEAQ. The CDR3 is 14 residues long. CDR3 region: CASSLIQPQETQYF. The CDR3, as DNA: TGTGCCAGCAGCTTAATACAGCCCCAAGAGACCCAGTACTTC.

The rearrangement links TRBV18 to TRBJ1-4; perhaps TRBD1 as D (6 bases). CDR3 size: 15 residues. Trimming left V 6 bases short and J 3 bases short, with 14 bases between. Looked up from germline, CDR1 is KGHSH and CDR2 is LQKENI. CDR3 sequence reads: CASSDVDSSNEKLFF. The CDR3 DNA sequence: TGTGCCAGCTCCGATGTGGACAGCTCTAATGAAAAACTGTTTTTT.

The V gene is TRBV30, the J gene TRBJ1-5, with no clear D. V dropped 1 base and J dropped 3 bases, with 7 bases sitting between them. The CDR3 is 13 residues long. Germline CDR1 reads GTSNPN; CDR2 reads SVGIG (reference sequence). CDR3 nucleotides: TGTGCCTGGAGTGACGGCTACAATCAGCCCCAGCATTTT. This gives the protein CAWSDGYNQPQHF.

In nucleotides, the CDR3 is TGTGCCAGCAGGCCGCACCGGGACGTAACTGAAGCTTTCTTT. Translated: CASRPHRDVTEAFF. The chain employs TRBV6-2 or TRBV6-3 and TRBJ1-1; maybe TRBD1 (5 bases). Germline CDR1 is MNHEY and CDR2 is SVGEGT. The V end lost 6 bases, the J end lost 5 bases, and 16 bases lay between the germline ends. The CDR3 spans 14 residues.